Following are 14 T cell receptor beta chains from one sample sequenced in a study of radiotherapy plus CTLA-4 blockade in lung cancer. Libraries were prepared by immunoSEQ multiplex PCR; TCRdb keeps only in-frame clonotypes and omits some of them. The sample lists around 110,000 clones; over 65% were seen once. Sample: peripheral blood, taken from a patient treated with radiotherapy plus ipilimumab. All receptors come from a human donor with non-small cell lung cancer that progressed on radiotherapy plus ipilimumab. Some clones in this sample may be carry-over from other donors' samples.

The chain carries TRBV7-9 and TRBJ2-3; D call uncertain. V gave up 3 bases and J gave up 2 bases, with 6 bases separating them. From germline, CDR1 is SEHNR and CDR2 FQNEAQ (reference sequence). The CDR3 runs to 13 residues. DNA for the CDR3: TGTGCCAGCAGCTTCTTAGACACAGATACGCAGTATTTT. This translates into CASSFLDTDTQYF.

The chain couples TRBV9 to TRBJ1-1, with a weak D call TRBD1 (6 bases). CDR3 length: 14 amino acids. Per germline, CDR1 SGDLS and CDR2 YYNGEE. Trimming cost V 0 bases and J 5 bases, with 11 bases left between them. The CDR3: CASSVVDSETEAFF. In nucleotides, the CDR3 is TGTGCCAGCAGCGTAGTGGACAGCGAGACTGAAGCTTTCTTT.

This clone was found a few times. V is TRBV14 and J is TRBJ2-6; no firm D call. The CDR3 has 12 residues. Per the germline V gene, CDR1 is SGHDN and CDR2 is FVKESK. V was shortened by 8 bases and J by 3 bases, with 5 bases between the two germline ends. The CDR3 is CASARGANVLTF. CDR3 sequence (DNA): TGTGCCAGCGCTCGTGGGGCCAACGTCCTGACTTTC.

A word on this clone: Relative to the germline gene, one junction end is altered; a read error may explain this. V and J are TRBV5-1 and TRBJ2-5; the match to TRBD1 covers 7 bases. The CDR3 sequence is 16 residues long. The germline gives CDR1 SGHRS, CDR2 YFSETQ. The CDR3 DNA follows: TGCGCCAGCAGCCCGACCGGGACAGCGACAGGAGAGACCCAGCACTTC. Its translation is CASSPTGTATGETQHF.

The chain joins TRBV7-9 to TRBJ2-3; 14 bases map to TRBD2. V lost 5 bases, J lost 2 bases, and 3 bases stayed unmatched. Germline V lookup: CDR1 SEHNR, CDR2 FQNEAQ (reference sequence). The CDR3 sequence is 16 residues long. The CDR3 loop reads CASSRTSGGYTDTQYF. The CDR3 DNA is TGTGCCAGCAGCAGGACTAGCGGGGGGTACACAGATACGCAGTATTTT.

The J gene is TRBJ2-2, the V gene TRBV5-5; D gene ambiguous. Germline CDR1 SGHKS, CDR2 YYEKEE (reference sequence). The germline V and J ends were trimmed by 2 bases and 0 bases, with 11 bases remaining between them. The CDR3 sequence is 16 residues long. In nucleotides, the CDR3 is TGTGCCAGCAGCTTTCAATTTATCACGAACACCGGGGAGCTGTTTTTT. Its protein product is CASSFQFITNTGELFF.

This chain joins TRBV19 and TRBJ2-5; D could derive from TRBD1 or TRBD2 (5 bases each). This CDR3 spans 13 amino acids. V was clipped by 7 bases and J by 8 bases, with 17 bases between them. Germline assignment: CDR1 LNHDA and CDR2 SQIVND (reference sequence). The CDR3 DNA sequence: TGTGCCAGTACCGGGCAGGGAGATGTTACCCAGTACTTC. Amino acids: CASTGQGDVTQYF.

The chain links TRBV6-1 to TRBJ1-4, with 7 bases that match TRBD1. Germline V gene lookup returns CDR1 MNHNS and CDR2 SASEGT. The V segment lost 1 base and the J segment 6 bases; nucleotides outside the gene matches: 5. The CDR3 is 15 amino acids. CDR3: CASSEEVRGDEKLFF. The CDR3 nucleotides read TGTGCCAGCAGTGAAGAAGTCAGGGGGGATGAAAAACTGTTTTTT.

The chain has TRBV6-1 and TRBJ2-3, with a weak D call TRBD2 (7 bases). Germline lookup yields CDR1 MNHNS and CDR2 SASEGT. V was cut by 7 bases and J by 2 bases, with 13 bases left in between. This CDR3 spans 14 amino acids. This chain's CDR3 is CASNAGGPTDTQYF. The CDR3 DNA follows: TGTGCCAGCAACGCCGGGGGGCCCACAGATACGCAGTATTTT.

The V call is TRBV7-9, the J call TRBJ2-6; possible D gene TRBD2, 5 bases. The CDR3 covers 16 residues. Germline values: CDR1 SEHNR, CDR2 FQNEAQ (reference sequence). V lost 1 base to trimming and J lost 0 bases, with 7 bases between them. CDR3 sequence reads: CASSLGEHSGANVLTF. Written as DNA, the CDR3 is TGTGCCAGCAGCTTAGGGGAGCACTCTGGGGCCAACGTCCTGACTTTC.

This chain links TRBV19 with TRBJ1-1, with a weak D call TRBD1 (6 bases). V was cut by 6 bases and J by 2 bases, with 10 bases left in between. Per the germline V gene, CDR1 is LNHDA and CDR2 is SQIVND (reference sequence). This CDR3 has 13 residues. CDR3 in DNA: TGTGCCAGTAGATGGGGGCCCAACACTGAAGCTTTCTTT. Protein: CASRWGPNTEAFF.

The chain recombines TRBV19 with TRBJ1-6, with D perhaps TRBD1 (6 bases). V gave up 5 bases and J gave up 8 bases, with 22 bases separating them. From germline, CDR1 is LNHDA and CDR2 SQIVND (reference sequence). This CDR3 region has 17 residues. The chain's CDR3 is CASSVLGGVTFDSPLHF. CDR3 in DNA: TGTGCCAGTAGTGTCCTAGGGGGGGTAACCTTTGATTCACCCCTCCACTTT.

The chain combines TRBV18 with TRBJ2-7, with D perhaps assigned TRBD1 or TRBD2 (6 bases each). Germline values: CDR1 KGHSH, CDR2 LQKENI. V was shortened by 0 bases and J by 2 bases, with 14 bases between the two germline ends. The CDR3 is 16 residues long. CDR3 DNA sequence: TGTGCCAGCTCACCACCGGGGGGCCAAGTCACCTACGAGCAGTACTTC. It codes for CASSPPGGQVTYEQYF.

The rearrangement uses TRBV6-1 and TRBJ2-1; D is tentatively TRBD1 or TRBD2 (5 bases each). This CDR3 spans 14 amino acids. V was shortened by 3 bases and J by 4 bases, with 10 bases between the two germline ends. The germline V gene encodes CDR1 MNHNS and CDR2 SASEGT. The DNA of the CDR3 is TGTGCCAGCAGTGATGCGAGGGGTTACAATGAGCAGTTCTTC. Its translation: CASSDARGYNEQFF.